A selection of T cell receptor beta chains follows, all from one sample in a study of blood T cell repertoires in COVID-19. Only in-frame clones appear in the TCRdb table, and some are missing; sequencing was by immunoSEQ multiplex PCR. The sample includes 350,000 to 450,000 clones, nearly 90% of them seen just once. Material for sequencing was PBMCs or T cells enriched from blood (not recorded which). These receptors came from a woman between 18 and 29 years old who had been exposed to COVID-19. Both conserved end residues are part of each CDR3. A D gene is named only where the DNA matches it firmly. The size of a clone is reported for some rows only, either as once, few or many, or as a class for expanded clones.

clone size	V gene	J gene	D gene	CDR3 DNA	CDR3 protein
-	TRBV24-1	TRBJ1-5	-	TGTGCCACCAGTTTAATACAGGGCGATCATAGCAATCAGCCCCAGCATTTT	CATSLIQGDHSNQPQHF
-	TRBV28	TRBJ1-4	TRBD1	TGTGCCAGCAGTTCAGGGGGTGGTGAAAAACTGTTTTTT	CASSSGGGEKLFF
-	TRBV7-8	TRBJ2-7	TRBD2	TGTGCCAGCAGCTTAGGCCCGAGCGGGGCGGAACTCTACGAGCAGTACTTC	CASSLGPSGAELYEQYF
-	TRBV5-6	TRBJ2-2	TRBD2	TGTGCCAGTCAGACTAGCCCGTACACCGGGGAGCTGTTTTTT	CASQTSPYTGELFF
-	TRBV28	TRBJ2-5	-	TGTGCCATTACGGGACACCTACAAGAGACCCAGTACTTC	CAITGHLQETQYF
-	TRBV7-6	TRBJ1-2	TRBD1	TGTGCCAGCAGCCGGACAGGGGGAGCCGGCTACACCTTC	CASSRTGGAGYTF
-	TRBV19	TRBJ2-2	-	TGTGCCAGTACCCCACCGGGGTACACCGGGGAGCTGTTTTTT	CASTPPGYTGELFF
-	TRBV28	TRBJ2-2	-	TGTGCCAGCAGTCTGGTGATGCGGCCCGGGGAGCTGTTTTTT	CASSLVMRPGELFF
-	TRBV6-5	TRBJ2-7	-	TGTGCCAGCACTATGAACAGGGCCCATCACGAGCAGTACTTC	CASTMNRAHHEQYF
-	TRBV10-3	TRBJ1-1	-	TGTGCCATCAAGGTAGAGACTCCTAACACTGAAGCTTTCTTT	CAIKVETPNTEAFF
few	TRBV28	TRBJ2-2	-	TGTGCCAGTCGAAGGGGCGGTGACACCGGGGAGCTGTTTTTT	CASRRGGDTGELFF
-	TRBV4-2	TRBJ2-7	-	TGTGCCAGCAGTCCCGGCTTTGAAGGGGTCGGCTCCTACGAGCAGTACTTC	CASSPGFEGVGSYEQYF
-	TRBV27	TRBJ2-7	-	TGTGCCAGCAGTTTAGAACCGACAGGGAGGCACGAGCAGTACTTC	CASSLEPTGRHEQYF
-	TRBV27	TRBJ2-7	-	TGTGCCAGCAACCCCTGGGGGGACTCCTCCTACGAGCAGTACTTC	CASNPWGDSSYEQYF
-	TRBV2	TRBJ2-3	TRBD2	TGTGCCAGCATAGCGGGAGGGGTCACAGATACGCAGTATTTT	CASIAGGVTDTQYF
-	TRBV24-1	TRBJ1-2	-	TGTGCCACCAGTGATTCATTGGGCGGGGCGCGGGGAAATGGCTACACCTTC	CATSDSLGGARGNGYTF
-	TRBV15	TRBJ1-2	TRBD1	TGTGCCACCAGCAAAGGACAGGGAGGGGATGGCTACACCTTC	CATSKGQGGDGYTF
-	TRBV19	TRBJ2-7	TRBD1	TGTGCCAGTAGTATGCTCTTCGGGACAGCTTCCTACGAGCAGTACTTC	CASSMLFGTASYEQYF
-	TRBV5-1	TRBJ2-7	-	TGCGCCAGCAGCTTGGGCCAGAACTACGAGCAGTACTTC	CASSLGQNYEQYF
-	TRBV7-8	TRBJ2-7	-	TGTGCCAGCAGCTCACTGCAGCGGAACTACGAGCAGTACTTC	CASSSLQRNYEQYF
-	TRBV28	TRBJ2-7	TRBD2	TGTGCCAGCGGACTTGTAGCGGGATTATACTACGAGCAGTACTTC	CASGLVAGLYYEQYF
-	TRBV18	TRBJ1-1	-	TGTGCCAGCTCACCACCCAGTACGAACACTGAAGCTTTCTTT	CASSPPSTNTEAFF
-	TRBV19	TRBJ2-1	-	TGTGCCAGTAGTATCCGCAATGAGCAGTTCTTC	CASSIRNEQFF
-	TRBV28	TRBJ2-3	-	TGTGCCAGCAGTTTACCCGAGCACACAGATACGCAGTATTTT	CASSLPEHTDTQYF
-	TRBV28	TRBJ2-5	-	TGTGCCAGCGAAATCGTGGTCGGGGGGACCCAGTACTTC	CASEIVVGGTQYF
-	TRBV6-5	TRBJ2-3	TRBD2	TGTGCCAGCAGTTACCAGACACTAGCGGGAGTGGGTACGCAGTATTTT	CASSYQTLAGVGTQYF
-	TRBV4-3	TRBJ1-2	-	TGCGCCAGCAGCCAAGTATACAGGGCCCCTGGCTATGGCTACACCTTC	CASSQVYRAPGYGYTF
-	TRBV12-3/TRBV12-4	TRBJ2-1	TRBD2	TGTGCCAGCAGTGTTAGCGGGGGTGAAGAGCAGTTCTTC	CASSVSGGEEQFF
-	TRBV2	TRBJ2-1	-	TGTGCCAGCAGTGAAGCGAGATTCCCTGGGCAGTTCTTC	CASSEARFPGQFF
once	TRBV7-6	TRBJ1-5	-	TGTGCCAGCAGCTTAGCCCCCCGGGCAGGGAATCAGCCCCAGCATTTT	CASSLAPRAGNQPQHF